This T cell receptor beta chain is from a study of cytomegalovirus exposure and HLA in healthy donors. Looked up from germline, CDR1 is SGHNT and CDR2 is YYREEE (reference sequence). The CDR3 loop spans 14 amino acids. Germline trimming cut 4 bases from V and 2 bases from J; bases unmatched to any gene: 5. This PCR relied on a set of 60 Vbeta primers and 13 Jbeta primers. The assay was immunoSEQ multiplex PCR, and TCRdb's table has in-frame clones only and misses some. The repertoire holds roughly 170,000 clones, with roughly 85% as singletons. The clonotype was recovered from a man aged 30 to 39 in good health and CMV-seronegative. The V call is TRBV5-4, the J call TRBJ2-5, with 7 positions matching TRBD1. The sample comprised PBMCs. CDR3 amino acids: CASSMRGLQETQYF. The DNA for the CDR3 is TGTGCCAGCAGCATGAGGGGGCTTCAAGAGACCCAGTACTTC.